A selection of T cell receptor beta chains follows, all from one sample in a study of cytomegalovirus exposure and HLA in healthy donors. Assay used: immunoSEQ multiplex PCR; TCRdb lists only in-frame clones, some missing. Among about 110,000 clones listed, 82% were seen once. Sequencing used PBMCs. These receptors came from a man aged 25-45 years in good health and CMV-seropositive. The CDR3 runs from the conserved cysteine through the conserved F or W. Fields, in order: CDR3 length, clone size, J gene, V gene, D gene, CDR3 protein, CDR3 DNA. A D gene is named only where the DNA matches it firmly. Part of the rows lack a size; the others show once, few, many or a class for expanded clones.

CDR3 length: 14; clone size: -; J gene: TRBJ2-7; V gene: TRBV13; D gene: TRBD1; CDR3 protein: CASSRGTGRYEQYF; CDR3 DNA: TGTGCCAGCAGCAGGGGGACAGGGCGCTACGAGCAGTACTTC
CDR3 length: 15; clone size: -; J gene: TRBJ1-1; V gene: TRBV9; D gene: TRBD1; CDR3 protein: CASSARDRTNTEAFF; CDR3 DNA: TGTGCCAGCAGCGCCCGGGACAGGACAAACACTGAAGCTTTCTTT
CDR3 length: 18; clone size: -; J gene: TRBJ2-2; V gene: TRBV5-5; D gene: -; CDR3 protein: CASSWAGFGTSNSGELFF; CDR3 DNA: TGTGCCAGCAGCTGGGCCGGGTTTGGGACATCCAACTCCGGGGAGCTGTTTTTT
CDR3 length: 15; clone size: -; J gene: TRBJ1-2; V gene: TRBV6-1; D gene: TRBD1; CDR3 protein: CASSGRQGAPFGYTF; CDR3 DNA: TGTGCCAGCAGTGGTCGACAGGGGGCCCCTTTCGGCTACACCTTC
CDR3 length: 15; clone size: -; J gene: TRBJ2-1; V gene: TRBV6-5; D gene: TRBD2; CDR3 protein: CASSYGAGGRDEQFF; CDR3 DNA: TGTGCCAGCAGTTACGGGGCGGGGGGGCGTGATGAGCAGTTCTTC
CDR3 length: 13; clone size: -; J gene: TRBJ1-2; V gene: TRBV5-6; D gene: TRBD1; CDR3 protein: CASSLTGGSGYTF; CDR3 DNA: TGTGCCAGCAGCCTTACAGGGGGCTCTGGCTACACCTTC
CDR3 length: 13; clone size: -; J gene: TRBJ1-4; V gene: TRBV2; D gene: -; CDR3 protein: CASKVQASEKLFF; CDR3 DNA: TGTGCCAGCAAAGTACAGGCCTCTGAAAAACTGTTTTTT
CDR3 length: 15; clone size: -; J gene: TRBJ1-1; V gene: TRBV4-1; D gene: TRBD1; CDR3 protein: CASSPGTGGRTEAFF; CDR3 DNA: TGCGCCAGCAGCCCTGGGACAGGGGGACGCACTGAAGCTTTCTTT
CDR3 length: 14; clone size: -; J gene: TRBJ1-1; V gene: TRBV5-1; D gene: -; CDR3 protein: CASRRGNRGTEAFF; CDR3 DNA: TGCGCCAGCAGGAGAGGGAATCGGGGCACTGAAGCTTTCTTT
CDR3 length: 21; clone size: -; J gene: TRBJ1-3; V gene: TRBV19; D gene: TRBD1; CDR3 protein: CASSMNRLDRGYRPSGNTIYF; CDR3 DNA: TGTGCCAGTAGTATGAATCGTTTGGACAGGGGGTACCGACCCTCTGGAAACACCATATATTTT
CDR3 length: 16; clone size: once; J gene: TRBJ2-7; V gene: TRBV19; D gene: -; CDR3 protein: CASSGGGWYAVGEQYF; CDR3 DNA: TGTGCCAGTAGTGGGGGGGGCTGGTATGCGGTAGGCGAGCAGTACTTC
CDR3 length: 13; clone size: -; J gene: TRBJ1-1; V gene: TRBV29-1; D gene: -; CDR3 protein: CSVGGWVNTEAFF; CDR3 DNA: TGCAGCGTGGGAGGGTGGGTGAACACTGAAGCTTTCTTT
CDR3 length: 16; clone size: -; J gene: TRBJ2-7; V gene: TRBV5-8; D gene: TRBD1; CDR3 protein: CASSLGPGQVFHEQYF; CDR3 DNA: TGTGCCAGCAGCTTGGGCCCAGGACAGGTTTTCCACGAGCAGTACTTC
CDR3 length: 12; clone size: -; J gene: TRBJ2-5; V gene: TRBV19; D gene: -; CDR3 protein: CASSIRGETQYF; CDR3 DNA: TGTGCCAGTAGTATAAGAGGAGAGACCCAGTACTTC
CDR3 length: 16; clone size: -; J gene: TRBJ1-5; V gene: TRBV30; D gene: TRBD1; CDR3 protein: CAWSGGQGHSNQPQHF; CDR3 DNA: TGTGCCTGGAGTGGTGGACAGGGACATAGCAATCAGCCCCAGCATTTT
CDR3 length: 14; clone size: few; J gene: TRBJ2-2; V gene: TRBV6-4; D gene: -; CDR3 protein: CASSDGEDTGELFF; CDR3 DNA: TGTGCCAGCAGTGACGGGGAGGACACCGGGGAGCTGTTTTTT
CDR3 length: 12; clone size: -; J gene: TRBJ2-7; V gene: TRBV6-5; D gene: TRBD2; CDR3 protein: CASSGGVREQYF; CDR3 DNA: TGTGCCAGCAGTGGGGGGGTACGCGAGCAGTACTTC
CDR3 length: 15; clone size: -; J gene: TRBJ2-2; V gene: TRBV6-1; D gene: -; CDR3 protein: CASSSSARGTGELFF; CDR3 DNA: -
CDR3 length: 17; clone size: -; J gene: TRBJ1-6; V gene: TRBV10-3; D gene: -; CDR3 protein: CAISESPGGTYNSPLHF; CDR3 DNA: TGTGCCATCAGTGAGTCCCCGGGGGGCACCTATAATTCACCCCTCCACTTT
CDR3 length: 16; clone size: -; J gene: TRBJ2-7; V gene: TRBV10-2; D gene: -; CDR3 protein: CASISRYSGGYHEQYF; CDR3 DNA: TGCGCCAGCATAAGTAGGTACTCCGGCGGTTACCACGAGCAGTACTTC
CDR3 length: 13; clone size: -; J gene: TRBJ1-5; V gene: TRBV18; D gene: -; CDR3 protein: CASSIDSDQPQHF; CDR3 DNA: TGTGCCAGCTCCATCGACAGTGATCAGCCCCAGCATTTT
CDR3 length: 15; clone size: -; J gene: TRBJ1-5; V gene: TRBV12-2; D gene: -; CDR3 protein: CASRKTDYSNQPQHF; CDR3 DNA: TGTGCAAGTCGCAAGACAGATTATAGCAATCAGCCCCAGCATTTT
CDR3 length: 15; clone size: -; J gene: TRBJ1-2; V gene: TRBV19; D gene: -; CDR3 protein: CASSISSGEWDGYTF; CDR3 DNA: TGTGCCAGTAGTATTTCCTCAGGGGAATGGGATGGCTACACCTTC
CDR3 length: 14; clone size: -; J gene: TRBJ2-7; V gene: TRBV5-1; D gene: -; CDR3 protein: CASSWGRGSYEQYF; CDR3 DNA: TGCGCCAGCAGCTGGGGCAGGGGATCCTACGAGCAGTACTTC
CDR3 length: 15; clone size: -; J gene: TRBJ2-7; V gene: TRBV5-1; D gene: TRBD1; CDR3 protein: CASSPATGAQYEQYF; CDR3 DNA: TGCGCCAGCAGCCCGGCGACAGGGGCCCAATACGAGCAGTACTTC
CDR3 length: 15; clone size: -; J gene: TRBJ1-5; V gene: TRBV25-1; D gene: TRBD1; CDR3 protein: CASSAGQGYNQPQHF; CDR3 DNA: TGTGCCAGCAGCGCCGGACAGGGGTATAATCAGCCCCAGCATTTT
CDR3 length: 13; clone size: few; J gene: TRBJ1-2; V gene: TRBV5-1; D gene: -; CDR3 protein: CASSLQGSSGYTF; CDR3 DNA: TGCGCCAGCAGCTTACAGGGAAGTTCTGGCTACACCTTC
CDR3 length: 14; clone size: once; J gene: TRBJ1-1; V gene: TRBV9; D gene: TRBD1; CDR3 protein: CASSLGTGDTEAFF; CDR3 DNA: TGTGCCAGCAGCCTTGGGACAGGCGACACTGAAGCTTTCTTT
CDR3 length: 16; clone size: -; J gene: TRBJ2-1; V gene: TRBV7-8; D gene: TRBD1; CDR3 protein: CASSPQPGQGFNEQFF; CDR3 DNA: TGTGCCAGCAGCCCTCAGCCGGGACAGGGTTTCAATGAGCAGTTCTTC
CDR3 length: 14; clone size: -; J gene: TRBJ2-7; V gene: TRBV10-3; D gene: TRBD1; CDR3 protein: CAIRDREITYEQYF; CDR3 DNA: TGTGCCATCCGGGACAGGGAGATCACCTACGAGCAGTACTTC
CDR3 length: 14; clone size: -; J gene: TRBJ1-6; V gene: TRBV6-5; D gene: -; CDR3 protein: CASSPDSGNSPLHF; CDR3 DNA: TGTGCCAGCAGTCCAGACAGCGGGAATTCACCCCTCCACTTT
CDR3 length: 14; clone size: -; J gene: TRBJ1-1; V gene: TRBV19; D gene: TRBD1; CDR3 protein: CASSRGQGLTEAFF; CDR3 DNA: TGTGCCAGTAGCAGGGGACAGGGTTTGACTGAAGCTTTCTTT
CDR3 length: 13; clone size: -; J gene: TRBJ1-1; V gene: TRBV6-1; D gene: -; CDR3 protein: CAGRTGGNTEAFF; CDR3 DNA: TGTGCCGGCAGAACGGGGGGGAACACTGAAGCTTTCTTT
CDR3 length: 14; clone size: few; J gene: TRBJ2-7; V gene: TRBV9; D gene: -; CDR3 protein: CASSPRAGSYEQYF; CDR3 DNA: TGTGCCAGCAGCCCCAGGGCAGGATCCTACGAGCAGTACTTC
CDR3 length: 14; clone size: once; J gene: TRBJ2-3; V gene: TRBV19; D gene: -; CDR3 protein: CASTTGKRTDTQYF; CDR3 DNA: TGTGCCAGTACAACAGGGAAGAGGACAGATACGCAGTATTTT
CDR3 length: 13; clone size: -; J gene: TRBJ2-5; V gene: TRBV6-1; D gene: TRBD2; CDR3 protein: CASVGGGPETQYF; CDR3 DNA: TGTGCCAGCGTCGGGGGGGGGCCGGAGACCCAGTACTTC
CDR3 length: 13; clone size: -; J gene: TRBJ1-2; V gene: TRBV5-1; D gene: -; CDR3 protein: CASSLVGRDGYTF; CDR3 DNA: TGCGCCAGCAGCTTAGTGGGGAGAGACGGCTACACCTTC